This entry lists 22 T cell receptor beta chains sequenced from one sample in a study of post-analysis software for immune sequencing data. Unique molecular identifiers had been added to the TCR beta cDNA libraries. TCRdb re-called the PCR reads through MiXCR, storing one row per CDR3 protein. The sample shows 350,000 to 500,000 distinct CDR3 sequences, more than 30% of them seen only once. No antigen has been assigned to these receptors. Regarding the study as a whole: With TRBV5-6, TRBV5-1 and TRBV20-1 included, about five TRBV segments were more frequent in patients than in controls.

The sequencing sample was made of blood. These receptors were obtained from a girl aged 2 to 9 with multiple sclerosis.

The chain has TRBV7-6 and TRBJ1-1; no clear D gene. Germline CDR1 and CDR2: SGHVS and FNYEAQ. Deletions cut 1 base from V and 1 base from J, with 7 bases between. The CDR3 sequence is 14 residues long. Written as DNA, the CDR3 is TGTGCCAGCAGCTTAGGGTTGTCGAACACTGAAGCTTTCTTT. It translates to CASSLGLSNTEAFF.

This clonotype was observed many times. The chain uses TRBV7-2 and TRBJ2-1; possible D gene TRBD1, 5 bases. Trimming removed 5 bases at V and 8 bases at J, with 10 bases between. The CDR3 has 12 amino acids. Germline CDR1 SGHTA, CDR2 FQGNSA. The CDR3 coding sequence is TGTGCCAGCAGCCAGGGTGCGTATGAGCAGTTCTTC. Translating it yields CASSQGAYEQFF. Filled out from reference TRBV7-2 and TRBJ2-1, the complete variable domain reads GAGVSQSPSNKVTEKGKDVELRCDPISGHTALYWYRQSLGQGLEFLIYFQGNSAPDKSGLPSDRFSAERTGGSVSTLTIQRTQQEDSAVYLCASSQGAYEQFFGPGTRLTVL.

In its sample, this clonotype was seen a few times. The rearrangement joins TRBV6-5 to TRBJ1-2, with 7 bases fitting TRBD1. Trimming took 6 bases from V and 9 from J; bases not matched to a gene: 10. The germline gives CDR1 MNHEY, CDR2 SVGAGI. The CDR3 sequence is 13 residues long. CDR3 DNA: TGTGCCAGCAGCCTCGACAGGGTGGAGCGCTACACCTTC. This codes for CASSLDRVERYTF.

This chain connects TRBV6-2 or TRBV6-3 to TRBJ2-1; D possibly corresponds to TRBD2 (5 bases). This CDR3 has 15 amino acids. Trimming removed 2 bases from V and 4 bases from J, with 12 bases in between. Looked up from germline, CDR1 is MNHEY and CDR2 is SVGEGT. This CDR3 reads CASSYRAGSYNEQFF. The DNA of the CDR3 is TGTGCCAGCAGTTACAGGGCGGGCTCTTACAATGAGCAGTTCTTC.

The chain employs TRBV25-1 and TRBJ2-1; 7 positions match TRBD1. Germline CDR1 and CDR2: MGHDK and SYGVNS. V was pared by 1 base and J by 6 bases, with 6 bases of the junction left unmatched. The CDR3 totals 15 residues. CDR3 in DNA: TGTGCCAGCAGTGAATTCGGGGCAGGGGGCAATGAGCAGTTCTTC. The encoded protein is CASSEFGAGGNEQFF. Variable domain in full (rest from reference TRBV25-1 and TRBJ2-1): EADIYQTPRYLVIGTGKKITLECSQTMGHDKMYWYQQDPGMELHLIHYSYGVNSTEKGDLSSESTVSRIRTEHFPLTLESARPSHTSQYLCASSEFGAGGNEQFFGPGTRLTVL.

The rearrangement joins TRBV5-1 to TRBJ2-7; D gene ambiguous. The CDR3 consists of 11 residues. V was clipped by 9 bases and J by 3 bases, with 10 bases between them. Germline V gene lookup returns CDR1 SGHRS and CDR2 YFSETQ. This chain's CDR3 is CATPRYYEQYF. The CDR3 nucleotides read TGCGCCACTCCACGTTACTACGAGCAGTACTTC.

The rearrangement joins TRBV6-5 to TRBJ1-1, with 10 bases matching TRBD1. The germline V gene encodes CDR1 MNHEY and CDR2 SVGAGI. The CDR3 totals 13 residues. After removal of 5 bases from V and 8 bases from J, the junction contained 5 bases not matched to a gene. The CDR3 DNA sequence: TGTGCCAGCAGTCAACGGACAGGGGGGGAAGCTTTCTTT. Protein: CASSQRTGGEAFF.

This clonotype was observed a few times. This chain connects TRBV20-1 to TRBJ1-2, with D hard to call. The V end lost 5 bases, the J end lost 2 bases, and 6 bases lay between the germline ends. CDR3 size: 11 residues. The germline V gene has CDR1 DFQATT and CDR2 SNEGSKA (reference sequence). The CDR3 region has the DNA TGCAGTGCTCCTCCCAACTATGGCTACACCTTC. This codes for CSAPPNYGYTF.

The genes are TRBV9 and TRBJ2-1; the match to TRBD2 covers 11 bases. Germline CDR1 SGDLS, CDR2 YYNGEE. This CDR3 spans 20 amino acids. V was clipped by 0 bases and J by 7 bases; unmatched bases: 18. The DNA of the CDR3 is TGTGCCAGCAGCGTAGCTTGGGCTAGCGGGAGGAGGTTCAGTTGGAATGAGCAGTTCTTC. This gives the protein CASSVAWASGRRFSWNEQFF.

This chain links TRBV7-2 with TRBJ2-7; D may be TRBD1 (6 bases). TRBJ2-5 matches the DNA end more closely, so the J call is doubtful. Germline V CDR1 and CDR2: SGHTA, FQGNSA. The CDR3 is made up of 14 amino acids. DNA of the CDR3: TGTGCCAGCAGCGGCAACAGGGCAGGAGAGACCCAGTACTTC. Encoded protein: CASSGNRAGETQYF.

V and J are TRBV12-3 or TRBV12-4 and TRBJ2-1; 8 bases align to TRBD1. After removal of 6 bases from V and 5 bases from J, the junction contained 6 bases not matched to a gene. The CDR3 length is 14 residues. The CDR3 reads CASSPGQENNEQFF. The DNA of the CDR3 is TGTGCCAGCAGCCCGGGACAGGAGAACAATGAGCAGTTCTTC.

The rearrangement uses TRBV15 and TRBJ2-5; 9 bases match TRBD2. Germline values: CDR1 LNHNV, CDR2 YYDKDF (reference sequence). This CDR3 has 15 amino acids. The ends lost 5 bases at V and 4 bases at J; junction bases unmatched: 8. The CDR3 reads CATSPRVAGVETQYF. CDR3 DNA sequence: TGTGCCACCAGCCCCAGGGTAGCGGGAGTAGAGACCCAGTACTTC.

Here the CDR3 reads CATSRGQGISEQYF. The CDR3 DNA sequence: TGTGCCACCAGCAGGGGACAGGGTATCAGTGAGCAGTACTTC. The chain recombines TRBV15 with TRBJ2-5; TRBD1 matches 9 bases. J was trimmed by 11 bases and V by 3 bases; bases with no gene match: 10. CDR3 size: 14 residues. Per the germline V gene, CDR1 is LNHNV and CDR2 is YYDKDF (reference sequence).

The chain recombines TRBV15 with TRBJ2-1, with 7 bases identical to TRBD2. The trim removed 6 bases at V and 5 bases at J, leaving 10 bases unmatched. The CDR3 has 15 amino acids. Germline CDR1 LNHNV, CDR2 YYDKDF (reference sequence). In nucleotides, the CDR3 is TGTGCCACCAGGGCGACTAGCCGTTTTCACAATGAGCAGTTCTTC. This translates into CATRATSRFHNEQFF.

The chain has TRBV9 and TRBJ2-5; possibly TRBD2 for D (5 bases). The ends were cut back, 4 bases at V and 11 bases at J, with 18 bases in the middle. This CDR3 contains 13 residues. Germline V lookup: CDR1 SGDLS, CDR2 YYNGEE. The CDR3 nucleotides read TGTGCCAGCAGCACACGACCGGCCGGGGAGCAGTACTTC. Encoded protein: CASSTRPAGEQYF. Based on the CDR3 plus reference TRBV9 and TRBJ2-5, the full variable domain is DSGVTQTPKHLITATGQRVTLRCSPRSGDLSVYWYQQSLDQGLQFLIQYYNGEERAKGNILERFSAQQFPDLHSELNLSSLELGDSALYFCASSTRPAGEQYFGPGTRLLVL.

As regards this clonotype: Compared with germline, one end of the junction differs, possibly owing to a read error. V and J are TRBV5-1 and TRBJ2-1, with 7 bases aligning to TRBD1. Germline V gene sequence: CDR1 SGHRS, CDR2 YFSETQ. CDR3 length: 17 residues. This chain's CDR3 is CASSLLRGGTAYNERFF. In DNA form, the CDR3 reads TGCGCCAGCAGCTTGTTAAGAGGTGGGACAGCTTACAATGAGCGGTTCTTC.

Only a few counts were recorded for this clonotype. The V call is TRBV4-1, the J call TRBJ2-1, with D hard to call. The V gene's germline CDR1 is MGHRA and CDR2 YSYEKL. There are 16 residues in the CDR3. Trimming removed 0 bases from V and 4 bases from J, with 13 bases in between. The CDR3 bases are TGCGCCAGCAGCCAAGATCAAAGTGGGTTTTACAATGAGCAGTTCTTC. Amino acids: CASSQDQSGFYNEQFF.

The V and J genes are TRBV29-1 and TRBJ2-7, with D perhaps TRBD1 (5 bases). The V gene's germline CDR1 is SQVTM and CDR2 ANQGSEA. The CDR3 covers 13 residues. V was shortened by 4 bases and J by 4 bases, with 14 bases between the two germline ends. Here the CDR3 reads CSVGPWGEYEQYF. CDR3 nucleotides: TGCAGCGTTGGGCCATGGGGCGAATACGAGCAGTACTTC.

J is TRBJ2-1 and V is TRBV5-5, with D unresolved. Trimming took off 4 bases at V and 7 bases at J, with 15 bases between the two ends. The V gene's germline CDR1 is SGHKS and CDR2 YYEKEE (reference sequence). This CDR3 has 14 amino acids. DNA of the CDR3: TGTGCCAGCAGCCTGGACCTACTTCATAATGAGCAGTTCTTC. As protein: CASSLDLLHNEQFF.

The chain employs TRBV6-2 or TRBV6-3 and TRBJ2-5; D is perhaps TRBD2 (6 bases). Germline loops: CDR1 MNHEY, CDR2 SVGEGT. The CDR3 runs 17 residues. V dropped 0 bases and J dropped 3 bases, with 17 bases sitting between them. CDR3 sequence reads: CASSYSAFVAEEETQYF. CDR3 coding DNA: TGTGCCAGCAGTTACTCGGCCTTTGTAGCGGAGGAAGAGACCCAGTACTTC.

This clonotype was seen only once. This rearrangement joins TRBV6-6 to TRBJ2-5, with D perhaps assigned TRBD1 or TRBD2 (5 bases each). The J call may be incorrect, as the DNA end agrees better with TRBJ2-7. This CDR3 region has 15 residues. Germline assignment: CDR1 MNHNY and CDR2 SVGAGI (reference sequence). CDR3 protein: CASSDRDGDFYEQYF. CDR3 DNA: TGTGCCAGCAGTGACCGGGACGGGGATTTCTACGAGCAGTACTTC.

The V and J genes are TRBV29-1 and TRBJ1-2; TRBD1 might be the D (5 bases). V was clipped by 7 bases and J by 4 bases, with 25 bases between them. Germline V gives CDR1 SQVTM, CDR2 ANQGSEA. This CDR3 region has 16 residues. In DNA form, the CDR3 reads TGCAGCGCTCTTGGGGGGGGATCCCCCAACCTCTATGGCTACACCTTC. Its translation: CSALGGGSPNLYGYTF.